Listed below are T cell receptor beta chains from one sample, sequenced in a study. Profiling relied on immunoSEQ multiplex PCR, and the TCRdb table lists in-frame clones only, not all of them. The sample carries 60,000 to 85,000 clones, just over 90% recorded once. The material sequenced was PBMCs. All receptors come from a middle-aged man with rheumatoid arthritis. The CDR3 runs from the conserved cysteine through the conserved F or W. The D gene is left open where the match is weak. The size field is filled for only some rows; it gives once, few, many or a size class.

TRBJ1-6,NA,NA,TRBV19,CASSTRERTARGSYNSPLHF,TGTGCCAGTAGTACTCGCGAAAGGACGGCTCGAGGCTCCTATAATTCACCCCTCCACTTT
TRBJ2-7,NA,NA,TRBV28,CASSLVAVSYEQYF,TGTGCCAGCAGTTTAGTAGCGGTCTCCTACGAGCAGTACTTC
TRBJ2-1,NA,NA,TRBV7-3,CASSLAHLGGNNEQFF,TGTGCCAGCAGCTTAGCCCACCTTGGGGGGAACAATGAGCAGTTCTTC
TRBJ2-7,NA,TRBD1,TRBV27,CASSFPTPNRGEAYEQYF,TGTGCCAGCAGTTTTCCTACCCCGAACAGGGGGGAGGCCTACGAGCAGTACTTC
TRBJ2-2,NA,NA,TRBV28,CASSFPPLATGELFF,TGTGCCAGCAGTTTCCCCCCTCTGGCCACCGGGGAGCTGTTTTTT
TRBJ2-3,NA,NA,TRBV11-2,CASSLAFTSRRTDTQYF,TGTGCCAGCAGCTTAGCTTTTACTAGCAGACGCACAGATACGCAGTATTTT
TRBJ1-1,NA,NA,TRBV4-1,CASSQERGEVGNTEAFF,TGCGCCAGCAGCCAAGAACGGGGGGAGGTTGGTAACACTGAAGCTTTCTTT
TRBJ1-2,once,TRBD1,TRBV6-4,CASSSAGGYGYTF,TGTGCCAGCAGTTCGGCAGGGGGCTATGGCTACACCTTC
TRBJ1-2,NA,NA,TRBV7-2,CASSLGEGAGYGYTF,TGTGCCAGCAGCTTAGGTGAAGGGGCCGGCTATGGCTACACCTTC
TRBJ1-1,NA,NA,TRBV12-3/TRBV12-4,CASSLYTEAFF,TGTGCCAGCAGTCTTTACACTGAAGCTTTCTTT
TRBJ2-7,NA,TRBD2,TRBV29-1,CSVSGTSYEQYF,TGCAGCGTATCCGGGACTAGCTACGAGCAGTACTTC
TRBJ2-1,NA,TRBD2,TRBV19,CASSNGLAGIGYEQFF,TGTGCCAGTAGTAACGGACTAGCGGGCATCGGCTATGAGCAGTTCTTC
TRBJ2-3,NA,NA,TRBV18,CASSSVGRGTDTQYF,TGTGCCAGCTCATCGGTGGGCAGGGGAACAGATACGCAGTATTTT
TRBJ1-5,few,NA,TRBV27,CASSLRGHQPQHF,TGTGCCAGCAGTTTGCGGGGCCATCAGCCCCAGCATTTT
TRBJ1-6,NA,TRBD1,TRBV5-1,CASSQDRVRGSPLHF,TGCGCCAGCAGCCAGGACAGGGTAAGGGGATCACCCCTCCACTTT
TRBJ2-7,once,TRBD1,TRBV7-6,CASSLGEIPGQGVYEQYF,TGTGCCAGCAGCCTAGGAGAAATTCCGGGACAGGGGGTCTACGAGCAGTACTTC
TRBJ1-2,NA,NA,TRBV14,CASSQVGSVYGYTF,TGTGCCAGCAGCCAAGTGGGTTCCGTCTATGGCTACACCTTC
TRBJ2-2,NA,NA,TRBV29-1,CGAPSTNTGELFF,TGCGGAGCACCGTCAACGAACACCGGGGAGCTGTTTTTT
TRBJ2-7,NA,NA,TRBV30,CAWRPSRTSYEQYF,TGTGCCTGGAGGCCGAGCAGGACCTCCTACGAGCAGTACTTC
TRBJ1-5,NA,NA,TRBV19,CASNNPIRQVHQPQHF,TGTGCCAGTAACAATCCTATTCGACAGGTTCATCAGCCCCAGCATTTT
TRBJ2-5,NA,NA,TRBV5-1,CASSRTAQETQYF,TGCGCCAGCAGCCGGACAGCCCAAGAGACCCAGTACTTC
TRBJ2-1,NA,NA,TRBV18,CASSPPGYNEQFF,TGTGCCAGCTCACCCCCCGGTTACAATGAGCAGTTCTTC
TRBJ2-5,NA,NA,TRBV5-4,CASSWQGETQYF,TGTGCCAGCAGCTGGCAAGGGGAGACCCAGTACTTC
TRBJ2-2,NA,NA,TRBV6-5,CASSKQGLNTGELFF,TGTGCCAGCAGTAAACAGGGTCTGAACACCGGGGAGCTGTTTTTT
TRBJ1-5,NA,NA,TRBV12-3/TRBV12-4,CASSAGGTQPQHF,TGTGCCAGCAGCGCGGGAGGGACTCAGCCCCAGCATTTT
TRBJ1-1,NA,NA,TRBV5-4,CASRFGQQNTEAFF,TGTGCCAGCAGATTCGGACAGCAGAACACTGAAGCTTTCTTT
TRBJ1-3,NA,TRBD1,TRBV18,CANSRTGSGNTIYF,TGTGCCAACTCAAGGACAGGCTCTGGAAACACCATATATTTT
TRBJ2-5,NA,TRBD2,TRBV9,CASSVSSGAQETQYF,TGTGCCAGCAGCGTATCTAGCGGAGCCCAAGAGACCCAGTACTTC
TRBJ2-3,NA,TRBD2,TRBV5-4,CASSLSGLSTDTQYF,TGTGCCAGCAGCCTTAGCGGGCTAAGCACAGATACGCAGTATTTT